This T cell receptor beta chain was identified during a study of a mutant IDH1 vaccine in newly diagnosed glioma. About the research overall: Patients came in for eight vaccinations, in weeks 1, 3, 5, 7, 11, 15, 19 and 23. Previous care, which was radiotherapy, temozolomide, or both, most often involved both.

General study findings and limits: Vaccination elicited immune responses in 93.3% of patients.

Profiling relied on immunoSEQ multiplex PCR, and the TCRdb table lists in-frame clones only, not all of them. Among tens of thousands of clones listed, approximately 85% were seen once. The junction had 14 bases not matched to a gene; V was cut back by 7 bases and J by 6 bases. The CDR3 loop spans 16 amino acids. Per the germline V gene, CDR1 is LNHDA and CDR2 is SQIVND (reference sequence). Stated time point: week 23, last vaccination. Vaccination used 300 ug of mutant IDH1 20-mer peptide per dose, with topical imiquimod. As to this clone: Its antigen is still unknown.

The sequence was obtained from a woman aged 45-59 years with glioma. Sequencing used PBMCs, obtained from a glioma patient whose treatment included an IDH1 peptide vaccine. The chain carries TRBV19 and TRBJ2-2, with 7 bases matching TRBD2. Here the CDR3 reads CASMSLAEEDAGELFF. The CDR3 DNA reads TGTGCCAGTATGAGCCTAGCGGAGGAAGACGCCGGGGAGCTGTTTTTT.